This T cell receptor (beta chain) was documented in a study of technical replicates of blood from a handful of donors. V lost 4 bases, J lost 8 bases, and 14 bases stayed unmatched. CDR1 SEHNR and CDR2 FQNEAQ come from the germline V gene (reference sequence). This CDR3 contains 16 residues. TCRdb's table, derived via immunoSEQ multiplex PCR, lists solely in-frame clones and lacks some. The table has some 77,000 clones, roughly 91% seen once. Material: T cells isolated from PBMCs. The receptor comes from a human donor in good health. V is TRBV7-9 and J is TRBJ2-1, with 7 bases fitting TRBD2. The CDR3 loop reads CASSSERDPRSDEQFF. The CDR3 nucleotides are TGTGCCAGCAGCTCTGAGCGGGACCCCCGGAGCGATGAGCAGTTCTTC.